This TCR beta chain was identified in a study of beta chain features in type 1 diabetes. Study in general: The study examined around 100 million sorted cells across all samples. Study results and limitations: When VDJ junctions were examined, type 1 diabetes patients showed fewer insertions and more deletions. Comparison showed that naive, central memory and Treg TCRB repertoires appeared more similar among patients than among healthy donors.

Trimming removed 1 base from V and 5 bases from J, with 11 bases in between. The CDR3 spans 14 residues. Looked up from germline, CDR1 is SGHTA and CDR2 is FQGNSA. This clone has a handful of counts. Its antigen remains unknown. The same CDR3 arises from other DNA sequences in this sample as well. The isolated RNA, all of it, was reverse transcribed, so expressed TCRB transcripts were what got sequenced. Data came from immunoSEQ multiplex PCR; TCRdb stores just in-frame clones and leaves some out. Of roughly 150,000 clones detected, 11% appear once; the ten largest clones hold roughly 2%. The clonotype comes from a man between 18 and 35 years old in good health. Sequenced input: central memory CD4+ T cells from blood. This chain connects TRBV7-2 to TRBJ2-5; no reliable D call. This CDR3 reads CASSLVRQQETQYF. CDR3 in DNA: TGTGCCAGCAGCTTAGTTCGCCAACAGGAGACCCAGTACTTC.